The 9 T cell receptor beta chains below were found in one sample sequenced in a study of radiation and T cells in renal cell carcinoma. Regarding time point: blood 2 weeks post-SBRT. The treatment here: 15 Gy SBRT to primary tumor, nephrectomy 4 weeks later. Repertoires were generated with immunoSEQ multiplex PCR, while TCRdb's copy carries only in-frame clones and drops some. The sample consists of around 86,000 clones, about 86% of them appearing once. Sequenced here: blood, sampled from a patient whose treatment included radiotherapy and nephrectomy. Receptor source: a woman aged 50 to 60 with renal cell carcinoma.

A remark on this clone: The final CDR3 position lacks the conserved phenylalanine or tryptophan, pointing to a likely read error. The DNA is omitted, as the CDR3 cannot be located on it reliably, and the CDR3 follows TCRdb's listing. The CDR3 protein is CASSRPGQGPSLG. The rearrangement links TRBV28 to TRBJ1-1; the table calls TRBD1, which could not be checked here. The germline V gene encodes CDR1 MDHEN and CDR2 SYDVKM. The CDR3 extends over 13 residues, inclusive of both ends.

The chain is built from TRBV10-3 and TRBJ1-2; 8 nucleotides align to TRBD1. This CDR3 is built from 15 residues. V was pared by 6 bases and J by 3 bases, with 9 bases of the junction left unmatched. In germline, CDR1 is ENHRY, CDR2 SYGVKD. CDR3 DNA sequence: TGTGCCATCAGCCTCCGGGACAGGCTCCACTATGGCTACACCTTC. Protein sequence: CAISLRDRLHYGYTF.

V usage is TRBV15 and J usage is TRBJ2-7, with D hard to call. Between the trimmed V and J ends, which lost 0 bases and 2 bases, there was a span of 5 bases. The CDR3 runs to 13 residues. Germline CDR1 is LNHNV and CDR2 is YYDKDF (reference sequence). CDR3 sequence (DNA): TGTGCCACCAGCAGAGACTTCACCTACGAGCAGTACTTC. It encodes CATSRDFTYEQYF.

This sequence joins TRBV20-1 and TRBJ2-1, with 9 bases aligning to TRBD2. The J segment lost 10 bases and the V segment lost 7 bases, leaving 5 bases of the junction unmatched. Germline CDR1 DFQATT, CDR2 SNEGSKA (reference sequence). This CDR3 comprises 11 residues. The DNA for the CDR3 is TGCAGTGGCGGGGGGGCAGTGGAGCAGTTCTTC. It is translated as CSGGGAVEQFF.

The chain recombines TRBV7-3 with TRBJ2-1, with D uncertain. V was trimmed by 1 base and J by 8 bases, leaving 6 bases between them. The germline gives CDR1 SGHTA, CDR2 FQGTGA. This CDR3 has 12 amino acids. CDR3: CASSLMGYEQFF. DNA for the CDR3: TGTGCCAGCAGCTTAATGGGGTATGAGCAGTTCTTC.

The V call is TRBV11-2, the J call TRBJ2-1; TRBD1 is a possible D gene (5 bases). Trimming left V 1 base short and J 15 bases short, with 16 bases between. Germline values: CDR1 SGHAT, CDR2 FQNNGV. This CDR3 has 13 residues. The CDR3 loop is CASSLVTVFRVFF. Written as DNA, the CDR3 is TGTGCCAGCAGCTTAGTGACAGTTTTTAGGGTGTTCTTC.

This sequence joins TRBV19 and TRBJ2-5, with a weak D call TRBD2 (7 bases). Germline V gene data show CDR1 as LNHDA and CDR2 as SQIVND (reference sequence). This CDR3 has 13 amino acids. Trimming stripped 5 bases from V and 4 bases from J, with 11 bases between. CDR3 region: CASSRGAAETQYF. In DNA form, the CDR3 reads TGTGCCAGTAGTCGGGGGGCAGCAGAGACCCAGTACTTC.

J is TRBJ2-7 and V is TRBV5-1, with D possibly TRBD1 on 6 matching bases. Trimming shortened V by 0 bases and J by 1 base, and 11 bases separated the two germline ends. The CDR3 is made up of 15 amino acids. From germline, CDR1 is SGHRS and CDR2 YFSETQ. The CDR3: CASSLDGTRSYEQYF. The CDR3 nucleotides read TGCGCCAGCAGCTTGGACGGGACAAGGTCCTACGAGCAGTACTTC.

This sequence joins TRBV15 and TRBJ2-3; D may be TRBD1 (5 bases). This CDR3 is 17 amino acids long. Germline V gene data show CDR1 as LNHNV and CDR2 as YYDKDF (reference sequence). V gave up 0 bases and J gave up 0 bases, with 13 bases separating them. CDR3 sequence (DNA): TGTGCCACCAGCAGAGATCTAATGACAGCTAGCACAGATACGCAGTATTTT. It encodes CATSRDLMTASTDTQYF. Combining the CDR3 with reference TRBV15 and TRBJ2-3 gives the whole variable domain DAMVIQNPRYQVTQFGKPVTLSCSQTLNHNVMYWYQQKSSQAPKLLFHYYDKDFNNEADTPDNFQSRRPNTSFCFLDIRSPGLGDTAMYLCATSRDLMTASTDTQYFGPGTRLTVL.